This T cell receptor (beta chain) was captured in a study of Graves' ophthalmopathy and Graves' hyperthyroidism. Looking at the study overall: The study drew peripheral blood at initial diagnosis, before any treatment.

For donors with ophthalmopathy, the disease showed moderate-to-severe activity, reached CAS ≥3 and NOSPECS ≥4, and had lasted under 3 months. No donor had other autoimmune disease, uncontrolled infection, pregnancy or lactation. The source of the PBMCs was 10 ml of fresh peripheral blood. RNA transcripts were the source from which TCR beta CDR3 regions were amplified. Second-round multiplex PCR came after a first-round RT-PCR that employed HTBI primers. Using its own MiXCR run on the multiplex PCR reads, TCRdb lists one record per CDR3 protein. This table has some 240,000 distinct CDR3 sequences, around 42% appearing once. The clonotype comes from an adult man with Graves' ophthalmopathy. Sequences were obtained from peripheral blood.

In DNA form, the CDR3 reads TGTGCCAGCACCCCGGGACAGGGTCGGAGGGAGCAGTACTTC. Encoded protein: CASTPGQGRREQYF. This rearrangement joins TRBV2 to TRBJ2-7; TRBD1 aligns across 9 bases. The CDR3 runs to 14 residues. Germline-derived CDR1 and CDR2 are SNHLY and FYNNEI. Germline trimming cut 7 bases from V and 7 bases from J; bases unmatched to any gene: 11.